This T cell receptor beta chain was sequenced for a study of blood T cell repertoires in COVID-19. Whole-study context: COVID-19 samples, acute and convalescent, were from the United States, Italy and Spain.

The germline V gene encodes CDR1 LGHDT and CDR2 YNNKEL (reference sequence). Trimming cost V 2 bases and J 8 bases, with 9 bases left between them. The length of the CDR3 is 13 residues. Per the original methods: Cell counts per sample came from amplifying reference gene primers. Sequencing was performed with immunoSEQ multiplex PCR; in TCRdb, only in-frame clones are kept and a portion is missing. V and J calls and clone size come straight from that table; D and trimming were deduced from the DNA. The sample consists of around 50,000 clones, over 80% of them appearing once. The chain joins TRBV3-1 (or the pseudogene TRBV3-2) to TRBJ1-4; D is possibly TRBD1 (6 bases). The sequence derives from a man aged 65 to 79 with acute or convalescent COVID-19. Sequencing was carried out using peripheral blood. The DNA of the CDR3 is TGTGCCAGCAGCCAACGGGACACAGAAAAACTGTTTTTT. Its translation is CASSQRDTEKLFF.